This TCR beta chain was sequenced in a study of CD8+ T cells in alopecia areata. Study-wide points: Relative to mice, TCR sharing across patients was less clear, a difference possibly HLA-related. Alopecia totalis/universalis scalp especially showed more expanded CD8+ clones than normal scalp.

Extracted RNA was reverse transcribed, and the resulting cDNA served as sequencing template. Measured with immunoSEQ multiplex PCR; TCRdb has only the in-frame clones, and not every one. The sample yields 110,000 to 150,000 clones, less than 65% seen once. This clone has just a few counts. The target antigen is unknown. Both CD4+ and CD8+ T cells were separated by sorting PBMCs. Sequenced: CD8+ T cells sorted from blood. This receptor was taken from a human donor in good health.

The CDR3 DNA is TGTGCCAGCAGGAAGGGAGGCCAGCCCCAGCATTTT. It encodes CASRKGGQPQHF. V gene TRBV27 combines with J gene TRBJ1-5; no definite D call. The germline V and J ends were trimmed by 6 bases and 7 bases, with 10 bases remaining between them. Germline values: CDR1 MNHEY, CDR2 SMNVEV (reference sequence). The CDR3 totals 12 residues.